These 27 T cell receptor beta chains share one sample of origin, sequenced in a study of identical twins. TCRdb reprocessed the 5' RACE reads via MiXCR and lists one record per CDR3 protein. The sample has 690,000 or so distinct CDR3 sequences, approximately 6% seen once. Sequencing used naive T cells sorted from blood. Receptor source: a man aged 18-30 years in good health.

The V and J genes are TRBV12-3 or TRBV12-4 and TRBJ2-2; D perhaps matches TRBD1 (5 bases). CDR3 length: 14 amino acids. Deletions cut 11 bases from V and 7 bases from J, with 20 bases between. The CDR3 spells CAGLGRRPDGELFF. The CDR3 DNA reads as TGTGCCGGGTTGGGGCGGAGACCTGACGGGGAGCTGTTTTTT.

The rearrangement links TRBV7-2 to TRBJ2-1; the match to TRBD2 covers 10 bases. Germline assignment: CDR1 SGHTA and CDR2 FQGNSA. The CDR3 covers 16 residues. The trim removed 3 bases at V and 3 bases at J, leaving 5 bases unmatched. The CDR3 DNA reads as TGTGCCAGCAGCTTCCAAGGACTAGCGGTCTACAATGAGCAGTTCTTC. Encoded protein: CASSFQGLAVYNEQFF.

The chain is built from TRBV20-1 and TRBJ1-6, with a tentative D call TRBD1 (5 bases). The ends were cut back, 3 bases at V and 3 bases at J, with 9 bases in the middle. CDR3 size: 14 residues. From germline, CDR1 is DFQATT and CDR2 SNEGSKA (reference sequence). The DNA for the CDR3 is TGCAGTGCTAGTACGGGGGACTATAATTCACCCCTCCACTTT. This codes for CSASTGDYNSPLHF.

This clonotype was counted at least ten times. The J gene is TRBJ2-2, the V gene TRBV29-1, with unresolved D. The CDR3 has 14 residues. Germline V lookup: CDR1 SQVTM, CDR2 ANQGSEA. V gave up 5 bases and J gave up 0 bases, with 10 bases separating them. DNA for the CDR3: TGCAGCGTTCAAGTTGGACCGAACACCGGGGAGCTGTTTTTT. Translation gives CSVQVGPNTGELFF.

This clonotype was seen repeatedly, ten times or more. The CDR3 sequence is CASSLTGGAGANVLTF. CDR3 sequence (DNA): TGTGCCAGCAGTTTAACAGGGGGCGCCGGGGCCAACGTCCTGACTTTC. V gene TRBV27 combines with J gene TRBJ2-6, with 9 bases identical to TRBD1. The CDR3 length is 16 residues. V was pared by 2 bases and J by 4 bases, with 3 bases of the junction left unmatched. Germline values: CDR1 MNHEY, CDR2 SMNVEV (reference sequence).

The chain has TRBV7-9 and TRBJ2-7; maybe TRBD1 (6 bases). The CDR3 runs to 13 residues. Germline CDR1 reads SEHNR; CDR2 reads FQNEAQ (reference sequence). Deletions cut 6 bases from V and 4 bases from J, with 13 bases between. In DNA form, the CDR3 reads TGTGCCAGCAGGCCGGGACATATGTACGAGCAGTACTTC. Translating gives CASRPGHMYEQYF.

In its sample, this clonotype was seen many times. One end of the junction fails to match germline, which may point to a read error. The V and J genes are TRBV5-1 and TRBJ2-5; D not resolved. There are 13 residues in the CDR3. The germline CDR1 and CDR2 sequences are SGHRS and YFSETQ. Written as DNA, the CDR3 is TGTGCCAGCAGTTTAGGATTCCAAGAGACCCAGTACTTC. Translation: CASSLGFQETQYF.

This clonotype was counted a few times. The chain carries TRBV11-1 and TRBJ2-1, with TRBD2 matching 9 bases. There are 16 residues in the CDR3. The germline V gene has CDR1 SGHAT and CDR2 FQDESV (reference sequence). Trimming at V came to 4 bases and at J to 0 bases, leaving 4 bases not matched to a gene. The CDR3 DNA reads TGTGCCAGCAGCTATCGCGGGGGGGGCTCCTACAATGAGCAGTTCTTC. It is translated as CASSYRGGGSYNEQFF. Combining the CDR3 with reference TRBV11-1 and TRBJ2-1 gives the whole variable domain EAEVAQSPRYKITEKSQAVAFWCDPISGHATLYWYRQILGQGPELLVQFQDESVVDDSQLPKDRFSAERLKGVDSTLKIQPAELGDSAMYLCASSYRGGGSYNEQFFGPGTRLTVL.

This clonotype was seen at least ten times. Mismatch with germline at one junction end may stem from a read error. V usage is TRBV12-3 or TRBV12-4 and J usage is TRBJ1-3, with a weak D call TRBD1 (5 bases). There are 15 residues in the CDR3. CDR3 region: CASSELAGSGDTIYF. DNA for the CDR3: TGTGCCAGCAGCGAGTTGGCAGGGAGTGGAGACACCATATATTTT.

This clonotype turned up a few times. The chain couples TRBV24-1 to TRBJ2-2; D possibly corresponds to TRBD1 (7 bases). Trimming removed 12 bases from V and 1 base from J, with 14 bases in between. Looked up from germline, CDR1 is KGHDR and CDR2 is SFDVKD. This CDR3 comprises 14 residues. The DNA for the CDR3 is TGTGCCTCCGCGGGGACAGAGAACACCGGGGAGCTGTTTTTT. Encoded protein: CASAGTENTGELFF.

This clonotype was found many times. This CDR3 reads CSVAGGSGTEAFF. The CDR3 DNA reads TGCAGCGTCGCTGGGGGGTCGGGAACTGAAGCTTTCTTT. The genes are TRBV29-1 and TRBJ1-1, with D tentatively TRBD1 (5 bases). V lost 6 bases and J 5 bases, leaving 16 bases between the germline ends. Germline V gene data show CDR1 as SQVTM and CDR2 as ANQGSEA. The CDR3 has 13 residues.

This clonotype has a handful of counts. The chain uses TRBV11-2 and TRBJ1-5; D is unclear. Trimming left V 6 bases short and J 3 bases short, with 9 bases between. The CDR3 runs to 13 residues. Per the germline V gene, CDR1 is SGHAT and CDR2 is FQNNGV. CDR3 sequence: CASSPHPNQPQHF. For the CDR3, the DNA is TGTGCCAGCAGTCCACATCCCAATCAGCCCCAGCATTTT.

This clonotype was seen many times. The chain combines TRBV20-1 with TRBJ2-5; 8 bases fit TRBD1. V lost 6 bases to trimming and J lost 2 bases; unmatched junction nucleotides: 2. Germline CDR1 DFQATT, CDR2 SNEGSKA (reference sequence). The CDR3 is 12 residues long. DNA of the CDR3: TGCAGTGCCTGGGACAGGCAAGAGACCCAGTACTTC. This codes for CSAWDRQETQYF.

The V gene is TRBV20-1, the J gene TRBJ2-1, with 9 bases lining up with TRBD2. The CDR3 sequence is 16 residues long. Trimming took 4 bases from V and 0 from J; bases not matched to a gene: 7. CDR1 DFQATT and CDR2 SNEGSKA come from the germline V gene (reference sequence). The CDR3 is CSANDDSGSSYNEQFF. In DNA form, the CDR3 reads TGCAGTGCTAACGACGATAGCGGGAGCTCCTACAATGAGCAGTTCTTC.

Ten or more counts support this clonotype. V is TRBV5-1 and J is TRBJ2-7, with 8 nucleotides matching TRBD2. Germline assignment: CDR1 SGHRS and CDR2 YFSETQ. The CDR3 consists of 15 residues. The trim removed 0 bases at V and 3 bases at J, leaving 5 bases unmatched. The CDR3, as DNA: TGCGCCAGCAGCTTGGACTCTACTAGCGGCTACGAGCAGTACGTC. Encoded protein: CASSLDSTSGYEQYV.

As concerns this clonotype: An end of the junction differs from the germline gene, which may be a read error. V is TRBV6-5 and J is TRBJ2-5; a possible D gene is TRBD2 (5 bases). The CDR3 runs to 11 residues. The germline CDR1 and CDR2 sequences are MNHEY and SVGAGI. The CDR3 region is CASNQLGEECF. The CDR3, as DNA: TGTGCCAGCAATCAACTGGGAGAGGAGTGCTTC.

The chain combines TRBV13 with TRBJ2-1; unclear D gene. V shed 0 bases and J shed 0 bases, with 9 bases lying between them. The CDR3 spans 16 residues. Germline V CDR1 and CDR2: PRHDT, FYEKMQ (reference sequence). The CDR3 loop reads CASSLGLMSSYNEQFF. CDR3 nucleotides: TGTGCCAGCAGCTTAGGCCTAATGAGCTCCTACAATGAGCAGTTCTTC.

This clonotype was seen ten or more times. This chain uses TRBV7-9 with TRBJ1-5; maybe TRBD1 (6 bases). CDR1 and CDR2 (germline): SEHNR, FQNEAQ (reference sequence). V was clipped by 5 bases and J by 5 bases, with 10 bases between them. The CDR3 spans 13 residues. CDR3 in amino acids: CASSLQGYQPQHF. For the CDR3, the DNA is TGTGCCAGCAGCCTACAGGGCTATCAGCCCCAGCATTTT.

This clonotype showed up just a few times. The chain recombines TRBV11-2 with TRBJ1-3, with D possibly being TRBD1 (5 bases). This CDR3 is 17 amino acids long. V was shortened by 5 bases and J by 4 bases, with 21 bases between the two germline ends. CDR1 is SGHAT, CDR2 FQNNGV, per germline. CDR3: CASSPSPRGQRGNTIYF. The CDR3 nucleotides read TGTGCCAGCAGCCCATCCCCTCGGGGCCAACGGGGAAACACCATATATTTT.

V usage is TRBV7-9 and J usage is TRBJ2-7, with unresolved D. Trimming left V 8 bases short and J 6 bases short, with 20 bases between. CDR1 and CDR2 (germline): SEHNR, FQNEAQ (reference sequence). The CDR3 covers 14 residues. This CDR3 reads CASSNHGDSAEQYF. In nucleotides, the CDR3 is TGTGCCAGCTCCAACCATGGGGATTCTGCCGAGCAGTACTTC.

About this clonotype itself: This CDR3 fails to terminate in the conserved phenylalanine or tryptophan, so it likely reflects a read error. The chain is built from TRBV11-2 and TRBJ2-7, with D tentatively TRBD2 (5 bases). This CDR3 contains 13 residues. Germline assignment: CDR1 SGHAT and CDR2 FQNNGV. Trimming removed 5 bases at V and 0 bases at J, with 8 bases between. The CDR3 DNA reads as TGTGCCAGCAGCCCCGGAGGCTCCTACGAGCAGTACGCC. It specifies CASSPGGSYEQYA.

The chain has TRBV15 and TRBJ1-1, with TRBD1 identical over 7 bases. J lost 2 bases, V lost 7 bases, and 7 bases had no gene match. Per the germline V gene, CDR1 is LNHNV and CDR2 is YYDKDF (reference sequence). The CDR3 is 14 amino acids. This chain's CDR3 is CATNTGDPNTEAFF. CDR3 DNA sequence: TGTGCCACCAACACAGGGGATCCTAACACTGAAGCTTTCTTT.

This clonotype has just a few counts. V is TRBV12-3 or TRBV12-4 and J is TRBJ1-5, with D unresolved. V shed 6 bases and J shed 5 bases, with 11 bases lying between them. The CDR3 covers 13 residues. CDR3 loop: CASSRLGDQPQHF. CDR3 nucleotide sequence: TGTGCCAGCAGCCGGCTCGGCGATCAGCCCCAGCATTTT.

Here the CDR3 reads CASSLGDTVTEAFF. The CDR3 DNA follows: TGCGCCAGCAGCTTGGGGGACACCGTCACTGAAGCTTTCTTT. This chain joins TRBV5-1 and TRBJ1-1; tentatively, D is TRBD1 (6 bases). CDR1 SGHRS and CDR2 YFSETQ come from the germline V gene. The CDR3 consists of 14 residues. The V end was cut by 0 bases, the J end by 4 bases, with 10 bases between.

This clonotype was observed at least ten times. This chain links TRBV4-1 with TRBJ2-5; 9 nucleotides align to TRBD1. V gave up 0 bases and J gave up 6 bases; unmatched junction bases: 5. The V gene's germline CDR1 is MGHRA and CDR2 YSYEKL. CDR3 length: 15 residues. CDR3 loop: CASSQDEGQGQTQYF. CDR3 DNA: TGCGCCAGCAGCCAAGATGAGGGACAGGGACAGACCCAGTACTTC.

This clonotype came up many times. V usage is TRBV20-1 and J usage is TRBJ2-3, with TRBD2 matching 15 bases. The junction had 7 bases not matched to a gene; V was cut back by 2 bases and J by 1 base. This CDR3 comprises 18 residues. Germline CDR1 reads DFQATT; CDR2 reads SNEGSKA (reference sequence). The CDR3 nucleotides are TGCAGTGCTAGAAAAGGGACTAGCGGGAGGATCCGCACAGATACGCAGTATTTT. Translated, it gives CSARKGTSGRIRTDTQYF.

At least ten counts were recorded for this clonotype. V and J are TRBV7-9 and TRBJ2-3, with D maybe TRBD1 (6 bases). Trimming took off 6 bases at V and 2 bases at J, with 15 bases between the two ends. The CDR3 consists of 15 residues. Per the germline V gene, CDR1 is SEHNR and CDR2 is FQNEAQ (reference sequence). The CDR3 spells CASRLTGGTTDTQYF. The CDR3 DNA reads TGTGCCAGCAGGCTGACAGGTGGGACCACAGATACGCAGTATTTT.